The 2 T cell receptor beta chains in this list originate from one sample, sequenced in a study of blood T cell repertoires in COVID-19. The method was immunoSEQ multiplex PCR; TCRdb's version includes in-frame clones alone and lacks a portion of them. The sample yields roughly 220,000 clones, under 90% seen once. Sequencing input: peripheral blood. These receptors all come from a woman aged 60 to 75 who had recovered from COVID-19.

This clone has more than one count but fewer than ten. The chain recombines TRBV5-4 with TRBJ1-6; the D is unclear. V was clipped by 3 bases and J by 4 bases, with 5 bases between them. CDR3 length equals 13 residues. Germline values: CDR1 SGHNT, CDR2 YYREEE (reference sequence). CDR3 sequence (DNA): TGTGCCAGCAGCTCCGAGTATAATTCACCCCTCCACTTT. Protein product: CASSSEYNSPLHF.

The chain combines TRBV5-5 with TRBJ1-4; D is unclear. V was pared by 4 bases and J by 4 bases, with 14 bases between. The CDR3 has 15 residues. CDR1 is SGHKS, CDR2 YYEKEE, per germline (reference sequence). CDR3 amino acids: CASSVSGGYNEKLFF. The CDR3 DNA follows: TGTGCCAGCAGCGTATCAGGAGGGTATAATGAAAAACTGTTTTTT.